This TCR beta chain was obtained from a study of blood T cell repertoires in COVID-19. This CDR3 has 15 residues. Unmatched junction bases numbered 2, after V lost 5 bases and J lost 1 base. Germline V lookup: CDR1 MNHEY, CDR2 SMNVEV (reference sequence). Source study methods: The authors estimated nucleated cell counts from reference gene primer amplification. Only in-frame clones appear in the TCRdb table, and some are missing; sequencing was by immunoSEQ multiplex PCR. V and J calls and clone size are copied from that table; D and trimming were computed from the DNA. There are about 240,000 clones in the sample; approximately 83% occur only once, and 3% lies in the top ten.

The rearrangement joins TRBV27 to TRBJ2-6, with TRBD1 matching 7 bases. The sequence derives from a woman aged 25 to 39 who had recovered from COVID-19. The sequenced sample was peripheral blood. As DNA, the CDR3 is TGTGCCAGCAGTATGGGACAGTCTGGGGCCAACGTCCTGACTTTC. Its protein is CASSMGQSGANVLTF.